This T cell receptor (beta chain) derives from a study of T cells in tumors after PD-1 blockade. Genomic DNA template from tumor biopsies or peripheral blood, roughly 600 ng to 6,500 ng input. CDR1 and CDR2 from the germline V gene are LGHNA and YNFKEQ. CDR3 size: 14 residues. The V end was cut by 3 bases, the J end by 0 bases, with 8 bases between. Assay used: immunoSEQ multiplex PCR; TCRdb lists only in-frame clones, some missing. The repertoire holds approximately 63,000 clones, with 74% as singletons. The specimen comprised PBMCs, sampled after anti-PD-1 treatment. V and J are TRBV4-2 and TRBJ2-5; D is ambiguous. This clonotype originated in a human donor with basal cell carcinoma. The CDR3 coding sequence is TGTGCCAGCAGCCAGACGCAGTACCAAGAGACCCAGTACTTC. Its translation is CASSQTQYQETQYF.